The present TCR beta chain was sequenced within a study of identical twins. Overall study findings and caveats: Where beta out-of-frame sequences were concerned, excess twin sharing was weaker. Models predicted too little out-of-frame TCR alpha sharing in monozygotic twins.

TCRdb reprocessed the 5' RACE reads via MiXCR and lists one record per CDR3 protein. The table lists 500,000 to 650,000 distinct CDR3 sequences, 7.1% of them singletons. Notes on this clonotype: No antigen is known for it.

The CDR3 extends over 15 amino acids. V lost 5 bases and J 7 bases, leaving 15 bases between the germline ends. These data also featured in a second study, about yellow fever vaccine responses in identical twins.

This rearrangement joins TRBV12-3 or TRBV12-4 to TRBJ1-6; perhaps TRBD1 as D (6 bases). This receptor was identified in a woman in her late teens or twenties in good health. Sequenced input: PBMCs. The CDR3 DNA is TGTGCCAGCAGTCTACAGGGTGTTGAGAATTCACCCCTCCACTTT. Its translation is CASSLQGVENSPLHF.